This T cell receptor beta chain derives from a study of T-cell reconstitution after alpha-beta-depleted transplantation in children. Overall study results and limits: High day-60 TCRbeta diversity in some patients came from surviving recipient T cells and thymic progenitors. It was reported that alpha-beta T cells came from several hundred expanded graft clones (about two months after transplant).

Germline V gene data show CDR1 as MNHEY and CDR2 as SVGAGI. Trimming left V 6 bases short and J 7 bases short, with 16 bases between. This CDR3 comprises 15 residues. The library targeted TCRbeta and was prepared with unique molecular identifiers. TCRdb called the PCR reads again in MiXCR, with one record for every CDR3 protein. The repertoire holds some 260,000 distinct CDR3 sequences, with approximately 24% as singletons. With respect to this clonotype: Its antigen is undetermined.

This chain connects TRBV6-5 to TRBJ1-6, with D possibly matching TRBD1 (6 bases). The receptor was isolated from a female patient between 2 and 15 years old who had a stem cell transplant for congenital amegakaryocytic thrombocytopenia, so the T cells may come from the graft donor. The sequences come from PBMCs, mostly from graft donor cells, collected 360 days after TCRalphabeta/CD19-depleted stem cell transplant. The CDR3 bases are TGTGCCAGCAGCTTAGCTTTGCAGGGGAATTCACCCCTCCACTTT. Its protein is CASSLALQGNSPLHF.